The next 26 T cell receptor beta chains were all read from a single sample in a study of cytomegalovirus exposure and HLA in healthy donors. Amplification used 60 Vbeta primers and 13 Jbeta primers. Produced via immunoSEQ multiplex PCR; TCRdb's table is partial and in-frame only. The sample yields roughly 140,000 clones, approximately 79% seen once. Sequences were obtained from PBMCs. These TCRs come from a woman aged 45 to 65 in good health and CMV-seropositive.

CDR3 nucleotides: TGTGCCTGGAGTCCCCGGGGGGCGGGCTACAATGAGCAGTTCTTC. Its protein product is CAWSPRGAGYNEQFF. The chain is built from TRBV30 and TRBJ2-1, with D maybe TRBD2 (7 bases). The CDR3 has 15 residues. Trimming stripped 2 bases from V and 3 bases from J, with 14 bases between. The germline CDR1 and CDR2 sequences are GTSNPN and SVGIG (reference sequence).

In this sample, this clone turned up a few times. The rearrangement joins TRBV7-2 to TRBJ1-6; D is unclear. The CDR3 sequence is 15 residues long. Germline CDR1 and CDR2: SGHTA and FQGNSA. V lost 5 bases and J lost 9, with 17 bases in between. CDR3 sequence: CASSIARNRGSPLHF. The CDR3 coding sequence is TGTGCCAGCAGCATTGCAAGGAATCGGGGTTCACCCCTCCACTTT.

J is TRBJ2-7 and V is TRBV7-9, with 8 bases fitting TRBD1. This CDR3 has 14 residues. V dropped 5 bases and J dropped 0; count of bases not matched to a gene: 3. Germline CDR1 and CDR2: SEHNR and FQNEAQ (reference sequence). The CDR3 sequence: CASSRQGSSYEQYF. DNA for the CDR3: TGTGCCAGCAGCCGACAGGGGAGCTCCTACGAGCAGTACTTC.

This chain uses TRBV7-3 with TRBJ2-1, with TRBD2 matching over 10 bases. This CDR3 is 13 amino acids long. The germline V gene has CDR1 SGHTA and CDR2 FQGTGA. V gave up 5 bases and J gave up 10 bases; unmatched junction bases: 5. The CDR3: CASSPSGGREQFF. The CDR3 DNA reads as TGTGCCAGCAGCCCTAGCGGGGGTAGGGAGCAGTTCTTC.

The CDR3 protein is CATPNDRVGTQYF. The CDR3, as DNA: TGTGCCACCCCTAATGACAGGGTGGGGACGCAGTATTTT. The V call is TRBV15, the J call TRBJ2-3, with 7 bases identical to TRBD1. The V and J ends lost 8 bases and 9 bases, in that order; junction bases with no gene match: 11. From germline, CDR1 is LNHNV and CDR2 YYDKDF (reference sequence). CDR3 length equals 13 residues.

The V gene is TRBV21-1, the J gene TRBJ2-4; the table gives TRBD1 as D, unverified against the DNA. TRBV21-1 constitutes a pseudogene. This CDR3 comprises 17 residues. The CDR3 region is CASSNQGQAIAKNIQYF. The CDR3 bases are TGTGCCAGCAGCAACCAGGGACAGGCGATAGCCAAAAACATTCAGTACTTC.

The V and J genes are TRBV29-1 and TRBJ2-1, with D perhaps matching TRBD1 (6 bases). The CDR3 extends over 13 amino acids. Germline-derived CDR1 and CDR2 are SQVTM and ANQGSEA. With 5 bases removed from V and 8 bases from J, the gap between germline ends came to 16 bases. The CDR3 bases are TGCAGCGTTTCTGGGGGCCCGTGGGATGAGCAGTTCTTC. It is translated as CSVSGGPWDEQFF.

This clone has a single count. The chain employs TRBV30 and TRBJ2-1; a weak D match, TRBD2 (6 bases). V lost 3 bases and J 0 bases, leaving 18 bases between the germline ends. CDR1 and CDR2 (germline): GTSNPN, SVGIG (reference sequence). The CDR3 sequence is 17 residues long. CDR3 DNA sequence: TGTGCCTGGAGCGGAGGGGTGGGGCTAAGCTCCTACAATGAGCAGTTCTTC. As protein: CAWSGGVGLSSYNEQFF.

This clone was counted between two and nine times. The rearrangement uses TRBV5-1 and TRBJ1-4; D call uncertain. CDR1 and CDR2 (germline): SGHRS, YFSETQ. The CDR3 sequence is 15 residues long. V shed 0 bases and J shed 0 bases, with 6 bases lying between them. Here the CDR3 DNA reads TGCGCCAGCAGCTTGGCCGCGGCAACTAATGAAAAACTGTTTTTT. As protein: CASSLAAATNEKLFF.

The gene calls are TRBV6-6 and TRBJ2-7; D might be TRBD1 (8 bases). Trimming took 6 bases from V and 2 from J, leaving 17 bases between them. Germline lookup yields CDR1 MNHNY and CDR2 SVGAGI (reference sequence). This CDR3 has 15 residues. As DNA, the CDR3 is TGTGCCAGCAGCCCTTGGACAGGGAGGGCCTACGAGCAGTACTTC. Translating gives CASSPWTGRAYEQYF.

The chain uses TRBV14 and TRBJ1-1; no clear D. The CDR3 length is 16 residues. Deletions cut 4 bases from V and 5 bases from J, with 20 bases between. CDR1 and CDR2 from the germline V gene are SGHDN and FVKESK. CDR3 in DNA: TGTGCCAGCAGCCTACGGGTGGGAGGATGGAGGACTGAAGCTTTCTTT. This codes for CASSLRVGGWRTEAFF.

The chain links TRBV18 to TRBJ1-2; unclear D gene. The germline V gene encodes CDR1 KGHSH and CDR2 LQKENI. Trimming removed 1 base from V and 11 bases from J, with 11 bases in between. This CDR3 has 12 amino acids. CDR3 in DNA: TGTGCCAGCTCACCACTCAGACACAGTTACACCTTC. Protein: CASSPLRHSYTF.

The rearrangement uses TRBV29-1 and TRBJ2-1; D gene ambiguous. The CDR3 spans 12 residues. Germline CDR1 and CDR2: SQVTM and ANQGSEA. Trimming removed 3 bases at V and 4 bases at J, with 7 bases between. The CDR3 DNA reads as TGCAGCGTTGAGCACAAATACAATGAGCAGTTCTTC. Translated: CSVEHKYNEQFF.

This CDR3 is CASSRADSDYEQYF. CDR3 bases: TGTGCCAGCTCGAGGGCTGACTCCGACTACGAGCAGTACTTC. V usage is TRBV18 and J usage is TRBJ2-7; weak D call: TRBD2 (5 bases). There are 14 residues in the CDR3. Germline V gene data show CDR1 as KGHSH and CDR2 as LQKENI. V dropped 6 bases and J dropped 3 bases, with 15 bases sitting between them. Variable domain in full (rest from reference TRBV18 and TRBJ2-7): NAGVMQNPRHLVRRRGQEARLRCSPMKGHSHVYWYRQLPEEGLKFMVYLQKENIIDESGMPKERFSAEFPKEGPSILRIQQVVRGDSAAYFCASSRADSDYEQYFGPGTRLTVT.

The rearrangement uses TRBV11-2 and TRBJ2-3, with unresolved D. This CDR3 spans 14 amino acids. The V gene's germline CDR1 is SGHAT and CDR2 FQNNGV. Trimming cost V 6 bases and J 2 bases, with 12 bases left between them. The CDR3 is CASSYTSNTDTQYF. The CDR3 coding sequence is TGTGCCAGCAGTTATACTTCAAACACAGATACGCAGTATTTT. The whole variable domain, remainder taken from reference TRBV11-2 and TRBJ2-3, is EAGVAQSPRYKIIEKRQSVAFWCNPISGHATLYWYQQILGQGPKLLIQFQNNGVVDDSQLPKDRFSAERLKGVDSTLKIQPAKLEDSAVYLCASSYTSNTDTQYFGPGTRLTVL.

The V call is TRBV30, the J call TRBJ2-5; perhaps TRBD1 as D (6 bases). In germline, CDR1 is GTSNPN, CDR2 SVGIG (reference sequence). The V end lost 0 bases, the J end lost 5 bases, and 16 bases lay between the germline ends. The length of the CDR3 is 15 residues. The CDR3 protein is CAWSVFTAQGETQYF. CDR3 bases: TGTGCCTGGAGTGTTTTTACAGCCCAGGGGGAGACCCAGTACTTC.

The CDR3 region is CASSPEFGDRWSQPQHF. In DNA, the CDR3 is TGTGCCAGTAGTCCCGAGTTTGGGGACAGATGGAGTCAGCCCCAGCATTTT. V gene TRBV19 combines with J gene TRBJ1-5; 7 bases align to TRBD1. Losses at the gene ends were 5 bases for V and 6 bases for J; bases not matched to a gene: 16. Per germline, CDR1 LNHDA and CDR2 SQIVND (reference sequence). The CDR3 sequence is 17 residues long.

This chain links TRBV5-6 with TRBJ1-3; TRBD1 might be the D (6 bases). Per the germline V gene, CDR1 is SGHDT and CDR2 is YYEEEE. V shed 3 bases and J shed 5 bases, with 9 bases lying between them. CDR3 length: 13 residues. The CDR3 nucleotides are TGTGCCAGCAGCTCCAGGGGTAGAAACACCATATATTTT. Amino acids: CASSSRGRNTIYF. Together with reference TRBV5-6 and TRBJ1-3, the CDR3 gives the full variable domain: DAGVTQSPTHLIKTRGQQVTLRCSPKSGHDTVSWYQQALGQGPQFIFQYYEEEERQRGNFPDRFSGHQFPNYSSELNVNALLLGDSALYLCASSSRGRNTIYFGEGSWLTVV.

The J gene is TRBJ1-2, the V gene TRBV27; TRBD1 matches at 11 bases. V dropped 9 bases and J dropped 5; count of bases not matched to a gene: 5. Germline V gene lookup returns CDR1 MNHEY and CDR2 SMNVEV (reference sequence). CDR3 length equals 13 residues. CDR3 protein: CASRTGGNYGYTF. The DNA for the CDR3 is TGTGCCAGTAGGACAGGGGGCAATTATGGCTACACCTTC.

This rearrangement joins TRBV7-8 to TRBJ2-5; 7 nucleotides line up with TRBD1. Germline V gene sequence: CDR1 SGHVS, CDR2 FQNEAQ. The CDR3 contains 15 residues. V trimming: 5 bases; J trimming: 1 base; junction bases outside the gene matches: 7. CDR3 region: CASSMSRDSQETQYF. For the CDR3, the DNA is TGTGCCAGCAGCATGTCCCGGGACAGCCAAGAGACCCAGTACTTC.

This chain connects TRBV15 to TRBJ1-3, with 7 bases that match TRBD1. The CDR3 length is 11 residues. V lost 8 bases, J lost 6 bases, and 1 base stayed unmatched. Per the germline V gene, CDR1 is LNHNV and CDR2 is YYDKDF (reference sequence). DNA for the CDR3: TGTGCCACCGACAGGGAAAACACCATATATTTT. Its protein is CATDRENTIYF. Full variable domain (outside the CDR3, taken from reference TRBV15 and TRBJ1-3): DAMVIQNPRYQVTQFGKPVTLSCSQTLNHNVMYWYQQKSSQAPKLLFHYYDKDFNNEADTPDNFQSRRPNTSFCFLDIRSPGLGDTAMYLCATDRENTIYFGEGSWLTVV.

The rearrangement links TRBV7-2 to TRBJ2-7; the match to TRBD2 covers 8 bases. After removal of 1 base from V and 3 bases from J, the junction contained 2 bases not matched to a gene. The length of the CDR3 is 14 residues. Per the germline V gene, CDR1 is SGHTA and CDR2 is FQGNSA. CDR3 sequence: CASSLEAGGYEQYF. For the CDR3, the DNA is TGTGCCAGCAGCTTAGAGGCGGGGGGCTACGAGCAGTACTTC.

The chain has TRBV7-8 and TRBJ2-2, with no clear D. CDR3 length: 12 amino acids. Between the trimmed V and J ends, which lost 5 bases and 5 bases, there was a span of 6 bases. Germline CDR1 reads SGHVS; CDR2 reads FQNEAQ. DNA for the CDR3: TGTGCCAGCAGCCCCCAGACCGGGGAGCTGTTTTTT. Protein sequence: CASSPQTGELFF.

The J gene is TRBJ1-5, the V gene TRBV6-5; D possibly corresponds to TRBD1 (5 bases). CDR3 length: 14 amino acids. Germline V gene sequence: CDR1 MNHEY, CDR2 SVGAGI. The ends were cut back, 4 bases at V and 1 base at J, with 8 bases in the middle. The chain's CDR3 is CASSSRGSNQPQHF. CDR3 DNA sequence: TGTGCCAGCAGTTCCCGGGGGAGCAATCAGCCCCAGCATTTT.

The chain is built from TRBV19 and TRBJ2-7, with 11 bases lining up with TRBD1. The CDR3 extends over 18 amino acids. V lost 6 bases, J lost 3 bases, and 16 bases stayed unmatched. CDR1 is LNHDA, CDR2 SQIVND, per germline (reference sequence). CDR3 nucleotide sequence: TGTGCCAGTAGCCCCTCCGGGACAGGGGGTACTTGGGGCTACGAGCAGTACTTC. Its translation: CASSPSGTGGTWGYEQYF.

The chain couples TRBV14 to TRBJ2-5, with 8 bases that match TRBD1. In germline, CDR1 is SGHDN, CDR2 FVKESK. The ends lost 4 bases at V and 3 bases at J; junction bases unmatched: 13. The CDR3 extends over 17 amino acids. Written as DNA, the CDR3 is TGTGCCAGCAGCCGCCCTCGAACGGGACAGGCAAAAGAGACCCAGTACTTC. The encoded protein is CASSRPRTGQAKETQYF.